The clone carrying this T cell receptor (beta chain) was recorded a few times. Tagging with unique molecular identifiers was applied to individual cDNA molecules. TCRdb reprocessed the 5' RACE reads with MiXCR, giving one entry per CDR3 protein. There are tens of thousands of distinct CDR3 sequences in the sample; more than 9.5% occur only once, and about 13% lies in the top ten. The sample is drawn from a study of early T cells in non-severe SARS-CoV-2 infection. Trimming left V 7 bases short and J 1 base short, with 13 bases between. The germline CDR1 and CDR2 sequences are SQVTM and ANQGSEA. The CDR3 runs to 13 residues.

This TCR was sampled from an adult who was a healthcare worker with PCR-confirmed SARS-CoV-2 infection or an uninfected control (not recorded which). The sequencing input was whole blood. The chain combines TRBV29-1 with TRBJ1-2; D is unclear. The CDR3 loop reads CSGKTADNYGYTF. DNA of the CDR3: TGCAGCGGCAAAACCGCGGATAACTATGGCTACACCTTC.